The entry below gives a single T cell receptor (beta chain) sequence along with its context. The antigen is not known. Other DNA variants within this sample encode the same CDR3. This sample was included in a study of cytomegalovirus exposure and HLA in healthy donors. Findings and limits, study-wide: Most TCR sequences were seen very rarely across donors, but some public TCRs occurred in many.

Use of 60 Vbeta and 13 Jbeta primers characterized the PCR. This table comes from immunoSEQ multiplex PCR, and its TCRdb copy is limited to in-frame clones, with some not included. The sample contains around 190,000 clones, roughly 80% of which appear only once. The germline CDR1 and CDR2 sequences are MDHEN and SYDVKM. Trimming removed 4 bases at V and 4 bases at J, with 4 bases between. This CDR3 is built from 12 residues. Sampled while nominally healthy, donors likely had unrecorded immune exposures. Sequenced material: PBMCs. The TCR sequence derives from a man in his sixties in good health and CMV-seronegative. J is TRBJ2-2 and V is TRBV28; D not resolved. CDR3 bases: TGTGCCAGCAGTTCGTCCACCGGGGAGCTGTTTTTT. Amino acids: CASSSSTGELFF.